This T cell receptor beta chain was recovered during a study of shared clonotypes between healthy human individuals. V trimming: 6 bases; J trimming: 5 bases; junction bases outside the gene matches: 7. CDR1 and CDR2 from the germline V gene are WNHNN and SYGVQD (reference sequence). The CDR3 has 16 residues. Genomic DNA of every subset was divided equally among multiple immunoSEQ plates. Profiled with immunoSEQ multiplex PCR; TCRdb holds only in-frame clones, not every one. The repertoire includes 2.3 million or so clones, more than 80% of them detected once, and approximately 0.4% sits in the top ten.

The chain has TRBV10-1 and TRBJ2-3, with 14 bases lining up with TRBD2. The sequence derives from a man aged 18 to 30 in good health. Some clones in this sample may be carry-over from other donors' samples. Source material: naive CD4+ T cells from PBMCs. Sample subset: CD45RA+ positively selected. The CDR3 is CASRGTGLAGGDTQYF. The CDR3 DNA follows: TGCGCCAGCAGGGGAACCGGACTAGCGGGAGGAGATACGCAGTATTTT.